The 3 T cell receptor beta chains presented below share a single source sample, sequenced in a study of blood T cell repertoires in COVID-19. TCRdb's copy holds only in-frame clones and misses some; the assay was immunoSEQ multiplex PCR. This sample carries some 200,000 clones, 86% of them seen once, and the ten largest clones take 0.78%. Sequencing used peripheral blood. Receptors originate from a woman in her seventies with acute or convalescent COVID-19.

The CDR3 sequence is CASSLRQAENTEAFF. The CDR3 region has the DNA TGCGCCAGCAGCCTAAGACAGGCCGAGAACACTGAAGCTTTCTTT. J is TRBJ1-1 and V is TRBV5-1, with TRBD1 as a possible D gene (6 bases). Germline V gene sequence: CDR1 SGHRS, CDR2 YFSETQ. V shed 4 bases and J shed 1 base, with 14 bases lying between them. The CDR3 consists of 15 residues.

This chain uses TRBV11-2 with TRBJ1-1, with 9 bases matching TRBD1. V lost 6 bases, J lost 4 bases, and 18 bases stayed unmatched. This CDR3 contains 18 residues. Germline-derived CDR1 and CDR2 are SGHAT and FQNNGV. The CDR3 DNA sequence: TGTGCCAGCAGTCTAGGTAGGGGGACAGGGTTGAGCGGCACTGAAGCTTTCTTT. Protein: CASSLGRGTGLSGTEAFF.

This clone appeared once. This sequence joins TRBV3-1 (or the pseudogene TRBV3-2) and TRBJ2-2, with D perhaps TRBD2 (5 bases). The V gene lost 0 bases and the J gene lost 1 base, with 9 bases spanning the gap. There are 16 residues in the CDR3. The germline V gene encodes CDR1 LGHDT and CDR2 YNNKEL (reference sequence). CDR3 residues: CASSQDSGGNTGELFF. In DNA, the CDR3 is TGTGCCAGCAGCCAAGACAGCGGAGGGAACACCGGGGAGCTGTTTTTT.